One sample yielded the 2 T cell receptor beta chains listed below, sequenced in a study of blood T cell repertoires in COVID-19. Only in-frame clones appear in the TCRdb table, and some are missing; sequencing was by immunoSEQ multiplex PCR. The sample has roughly 300,000 clones; about 83% are singletons. The source material was peripheral blood. Receptors originate from a woman aged 45 to 65 with acute or convalescent COVID-19.

This chain connects TRBV5-1 to TRBJ1-1, with D tentatively TRBD1 (5 bases). The CDR3 totals 14 residues. CDR1 and CDR2 (germline): SGHRS, YFSETQ. Trimming took off 5 bases at V and 0 bases at J, with 11 bases between the two ends. The CDR3: CASRLTGLNTEAFF. The CDR3 DNA is TGCGCCAGCAGACTTACAGGCCTGAACACTGAAGCTTTCTTT. Combining the CDR3 with reference TRBV5-1 and TRBJ1-1 gives the whole variable domain KAGVTQTPRYLIKTRGQQVTLSCSPISGHRSVSWYQQTPGQGLQFLFEYFSETQRNKGNFPGRFSGRQFSNSRSEMNVSTLELGDSALYLCASRLTGLNTEAFFGQGTRLTVV.

This clone was seen only a few times. V and J are TRBV9 and TRBJ1-3; D possibly corresponds to TRBD1 (5 bases). V dropped 6 bases and J dropped 3 bases, with 16 bases sitting between them. Germline CDR1 reads SGDLS; CDR2 reads YYNGEE. CDR3 length: 15 amino acids. The CDR3 DNA reads as TGTGCCAGCACCCCCGTGGGCCAGGGTGGAAACACCATATATTTT. The encoded protein is CASTPVGQGGNTIYF.